The clone carrying this T cell receptor (beta chain) was counted once. This sample was included in a study of preoperative IRX-2 immunotherapy in early breast cancer. As to treatment: preoperative locoregional IRX-2 cytokine immunotherapy. This phase Ib study tested locoregional IRX-2 cytokine immunotherapy given before surgery. The CDR3 runs 14 residues. The V end lost 0 bases, the J end lost 8 bases, and 13 bases lay between the germline ends. CDR1 is GTSNPN, CDR2 SVGIG, per germline (reference sequence). Clones were sequenced by immunoSEQ multiplex PCR, and TCRdb holds only the in-frame ones, with some missing. The sample lists roughly 62,000 clones; approximately 93% were seen once.

The V gene is TRBV30, the J gene TRBJ1-4, with a weak D call TRBD1 (5 bases). This material was acquired from a patient treated with IRX-2 immunotherapy. The TCR sequence derives from a human donor with breast cancer. CDR3 region: CAWSVGGGEEKLFF. The DNA of the CDR3 is TGTGCCTGGAGTGTGGGAGGAGGGGAGGAAAAACTGTTTTTT.